One sample yielded the 24 T cell receptor beta chains listed below, sequenced in a study of response to subunit inactivated influenza vaccine. In TCRdb, the RT-PCR reads were re-called with MiXCR into one record per CDR3 protein. Here the sample spans approximately 170,000 distinct CDR3 sequences, 10% to 15% being singletons. These data are also associated with another study on T cells expressing NK-cell markers. That investigation notes: TCR beta libraries carry UMIs added by 5'RACE template switching.

Specimen: CD8+ T cells sorted from PBMCs, collected 11 to 12 days after vaccination. Source of these receptors: a man in his fifties or sixties who received an inactivated influenza vaccine.

This clonotype was detected ten times or more. The rearrangement joins TRBV20-1 to TRBJ2-2; weak D call: TRBD2 (6 bases). The CDR3 is 14 amino acids. CDR1 is DFQATT and CDR2 is SNEGSKA in the germline V gene (reference sequence). V lost 6 bases and J 6 bases, leaving 17 bases between the germline ends. This chain's CDR3 is CSAPQLAGAGELFF. Written as DNA, the CDR3 is TGCAGTGCCCCCCAACTAGCCGGGGCCGGGGAGCTGTTTTTT.

The table lists this clonotype with a few counts. The CDR3 reads CASRGGAGNEQFF. The CDR3 DNA is TGTGCCAGCAGGGGGGGGGCCGGCAATGAGCAGTTCTTC. The V gene is TRBV12-3 or TRBV12-4, the J gene TRBJ2-1, with D possibly being TRBD2 (7 bases). There are 13 residues in the CDR3. The V and J ends lost 6 bases and 6 bases respectively, with 12 bases between them.

The chain carries TRBV3-1 and TRBJ2-7; 12 nucleotides agree with TRBD2. The ends lost 5 bases at V and 1 base at J; junction bases unmatched: 9. The CDR3 is 17 residues long. Germline V gene data show CDR1 as LGHDT and CDR2 as YNNKEL (reference sequence). The CDR3 DNA reads as TGTGCCAGCAGCGGTTCTAGCGGGAGGGCCAGGTCCTACGAGCAGTACTTC. As protein: CASSGSSGRARSYEQYF.

This clonotype was picked up a small number of times. The gene calls are TRBV5-5 and TRBJ2-1, with TRBD2 matching 9 bases. V was clipped by 2 bases and J by 8 bases; unmatched bases: 8. Looked up from germline, CDR1 is SGHKS and CDR2 is YYEKEE (reference sequence). The CDR3 loop spans 15 amino acids. The CDR3 DNA reads TGTGCCAGCAGCTTCTATAGCGGGAGAGTTTATGAGCAGTTCTTC. As protein: CASSFYSGRVYEQFF.

CDR3 residues: CSAMRLAEVVRTDTQYF. In nucleotides, the CDR3 is TGCAGTGCTATGAGGCTAGCGGAAGTCGTCCGCACAGATACGCAGTATTTT. This rearrangement joins TRBV20-1 to TRBJ2-3; TRBD2 aligns across 7 bases. Germline V CDR1 and CDR2: DFQATT, SNEGSKA (reference sequence). The CDR3 sequence is 17 residues long. With V trimmed by 4 bases and J by 1 base, 14 bases remained unmatched.

This clonotype showed up just a few times. The V and J genes are TRBV29-1 and TRBJ1-1; 8 bases match TRBD1. Germline-derived CDR1 and CDR2 are SQVTM and ANQGSEA. V was pared by 5 bases and J by 6 bases, with 11 bases of the junction left unmatched. The CDR3 consists of 14 residues. CDR3 residues: CSVYIGQGRAEAFF. The CDR3 DNA reads TGCAGCGTTTACATAGGACAGGGACGGGCTGAAGCTTTCTTT.

This clonotype was seen ten or more times. The chain joins TRBV12-3 or TRBV12-4 to TRBJ2-5; the D is unclear. Trimming cost V 1 base and J 2 bases, with 5 bases left between them. The CDR3 contains 13 residues. CDR3 DNA sequence: TGTGCCAGCAGTTTAGGGCCACAAGAGACCCAGTACTTC. It specifies CASSLGPQETQYF.

The rearrangement links TRBV20-1 to TRBJ2-7, with D possibly matching TRBD1 (5 bases). Trimming took off 0 bases at V and 0 bases at J, with 12 bases between the two ends. The CDR3 covers 15 residues. Germline V gene data show CDR1 as DFQATT and CDR2 as SNEGSKA (reference sequence). DNA of the CDR3: TGCAGTGCTAGAGATCGGCTAGGGGACTCCTACGAGCAGTACTTC. It encodes CSARDRLGDSYEQYF.

The chain couples TRBV6-5 to TRBJ2-7; the D is unclear. The germline V and J ends were trimmed by 0 bases and 6 bases, with 15 bases remaining between them. The CDR3 is 15 amino acids. CDR1 and CDR2 from the germline V gene are MNHEY and SVGAGI. CDR3 sequence reads: CASSYSLGRRIEQYF. Here the CDR3 DNA reads TGTGCCAGCAGTTACTCCCTGGGTCGGCGTATCGAGCAGTACTTC.

V gene TRBV19 combines with J gene TRBJ2-1; no firm D call. V was trimmed by 4 bases and J by 6 bases, leaving 10 bases between them. Germline values: CDR1 LNHDA, CDR2 SQIVND (reference sequence). The CDR3 runs to 13 residues. CDR3 in amino acids: CASSKTLPNEQFF. The CDR3 DNA is TGTGCCAGTAGTAAGACTCTGCCCAATGAGCAGTTCTTC.

This clonotype showed up just a few times. J is TRBJ1-6 and V is TRBV2; weak D call: TRBD1 (5 bases). The CDR3 runs to 12 residues. Per the germline V gene, CDR1 is SNHLY and CDR2 is FYNNEI. Trimming left V 10 bases short and J 14 bases short, with 18 bases between. The CDR3 bases are TGTGCCAACCGACAGAGAGACCTCGCCCTCCACTTT. Its protein is CANRQRDLALHF.

This clonotype was recorded a few times. J is TRBJ2-1 and V is TRBV7-2; D is unresolved. CDR1 and CDR2 (germline): SGHTA, FQGNSA. V was cut by 4 bases and J by 0 bases, with 10 bases left in between. The CDR3 is 15 residues long. DNA for the CDR3: TGTGCCAGCAGCTCGACTCTGAGCTCCTACAATGAGCAGTTCTTC. The encoded protein is CASSSTLSSYNEQFF.

The chain recombines TRBV2 with TRBJ2-7, with 9 positions matching TRBD2. The length of the CDR3 is 15 residues. With 6 bases clipped from V and 5 bases from J, the junction kept 11 bases outside the gene matches. Germline V CDR1 and CDR2: SNHLY, FYNNEI. The chain's CDR3 is CASRAGTSNGHEQYF. CDR3 nucleotide sequence: TGTGCCAGCAGGGCCGGGACTAGCAATGGCCACGAGCAGTACTTC.

This clonotype was detected a few times. The chain is built from TRBV29-1 and TRBJ2-1; 11 bases align to TRBD2. CDR1 and CDR2 from the germline V gene are SQVTM and ANQGSEA. This CDR3 contains 17 residues. V gave up 3 bases and J gave up 5 bases; unmatched junction bases: 12. The CDR3 is CSVEGVAGGLLDNEQFF. In nucleotides, the CDR3 is TGCAGCGTTGAGGGGGTAGCGGGAGGGCTTCTGGACAATGAGCAGTTCTTC.

The sample holds a few counts of this clonotype. The chain combines TRBV29-1 with TRBJ2-7, with TRBD2 matching 16 bases. Germline V gives CDR1 SQVTM, CDR2 ANQGSEA. Trimming removed 5 bases from V and 2 bases from J; junction bases left unmatched: 9. The CDR3 runs to 17 residues. CDR3 region: CSVMGLAGGPSTYEQYF. The CDR3 nucleotides read TGCAGCGTTATGGGACTAGCGGGAGGGCCCAGCACCTACGAGCAGTACTTC.

This clonotype was observed a handful of times. The chain couples TRBV7-8 to TRBJ2-7; 9 bases agree with TRBD1. The CDR3 consists of 13 residues. Germline V gene sequence: CDR1 SGHVS, CDR2 FQNEAQ. Unmatched junction bases numbered 2, after V lost 4 bases and J lost 4 bases. The CDR3 loop is CASSSGTGYEQYF. CDR3 bases: TGTGCCAGCAGCTCCGGGACAGGGTACGAGCAGTACTTC. The full variable domain, with the rest looked up from reference TRBV7-8 and TRBJ2-7, is GAGVSQSPRYKVAKRGQDVALRCDPISGHVSLFWYQQALGQGPEFLTYFQNEAQLDKSGLPSDRFFAERPEGSVSTLKIQRTQQEDSAVYLCASSSGTGYEQYFGPGTRLTVT.

This clonotype was counted between two and nine times. This chain uses TRBV6-2 or TRBV6-3 with TRBJ2-7; a weak D match, TRBD1 (5 bases). V lost 0 bases to trimming and J lost 2 bases, with 11 bases between them. Germline V gene data show CDR1 as MNHEY and CDR2 as SVGEGT. The CDR3 has 15 amino acids. The CDR3 reads CASSYSPRVPYEQYF. The DNA for the CDR3 is TGTGCCAGCAGTTACTCACCCAGGGTACCCTACGAGCAGTACTTC.

The chain links TRBV7-9 to TRBJ2-5, with D tentatively TRBD1 (5 bases). Trimming pared 10 bases from V and 4 bases from J, leaving 19 bases between. The CDR3 has 14 amino acids. Looked up from germline, CDR1 is SEHNR and CDR2 is FQNEAQ (reference sequence). CDR3 sequence: CATVSTATRETQYF. CDR3 coding DNA: TGTGCCACCGTGTCGACAGCCACAAGAGAGACCCAGTACTTC.

The V gene is TRBV2, the J gene TRBJ1-4, with 8 bases that match TRBD1. J was trimmed by 3 bases and V by 5 bases; bases with no gene match: 2. Germline CDR1 and CDR2: SNHLY and FYNNEI. The CDR3 sequence is 14 residues long. The CDR3 coding sequence is TGTGCCAGCAGTTCGGGACAGGCTAATGAAAAACTGTTTTTT. It yields the protein CASSSGQANEKLFF. Supplemented by reference TRBV2 and TRBJ1-4, the full variable domain reads EPEVTQTPSHQVTQMGQEVILRCVPISNHLYFYWYRQILGQKVEFLVSFYNNEISEKSEIFDDQFSVERPDGSNFTLKIRSTKLEDSAMYFCASSSGQANEKLFFGSGTQLSVL.

This clonotype was seen a handful of times. The V call is TRBV12-3 or TRBV12-4, the J call TRBJ1-5; D perhaps matches TRBD1 (6 bases). V lost 0 bases and J lost 5, with 8 bases in between. The CDR3 extends over 14 amino acids. The CDR3: CASSLAGQHQPQHF. DNA for the CDR3: TGTGCCAGCAGTTTAGCGGGACAACATCAGCCCCAGCATTTT.

A few counts support this clonotype. This rearrangement joins TRBV7-9 to TRBJ1-4, with TRBD1 matching 7 bases. Germline V gene lookup returns CDR1 SEHNR and CDR2 FQNEAQ (reference sequence). Trimming took 4 bases from V and 5 from J; bases not matched to a gene: 4. The CDR3 runs to 14 residues. The CDR3 reads CASSSGTVNEKLFF. In nucleotides, the CDR3 is TGTGCCAGCAGCTCTGGGACAGTCAATGAAAAACTGTTTTTT.

This clonotype has more than one count but fewer than ten. The junction does not match germline at one end; this may be a read error. The chain combines TRBV25-1 with TRBJ2-5, with 7 bases that match TRBD1. This CDR3 contains 11 residues. Germline V lookup: CDR1 MGHDK, CDR2 SYGVNS. The CDR3 DNA sequence: TGTGCCAGCAGTGGAGGGACAGCCTGGGACTTC. It codes for CASSGGTAWDF.

This chain connects TRBV12-3 or TRBV12-4 to TRBJ2-3; perhaps TRBD1 as D (6 bases). CDR3 length equals 17 residues. Trimming left V 2 bases short and J 3 bases short, with 18 bases between. This chain's CDR3 is CASSLSGRGLATDTQYF. Here the CDR3 DNA reads TGTGCCAGCAGTTTATCGGGCAGGGGCTTGGCAACAGATACGCAGTATTTT.

This clonotype was recorded many times. The chain combines TRBV4-2 with TRBJ2-1; D is possibly TRBD2 (6 bases). CDR3 length equals 19 residues. CDR1 and CDR2 from the germline V gene are LGHNA and YNFKEQ. The V gene lost 1 base and the J gene lost 3 bases, with 22 bases spanning the gap. The CDR3 loop reads CASSQVQAYRGTIYNEQFF. For the CDR3, the DNA is TGTGCCAGCAGCCAAGTACAGGCATATCGGGGGACCATCTACAATGAGCAGTTCTTC.